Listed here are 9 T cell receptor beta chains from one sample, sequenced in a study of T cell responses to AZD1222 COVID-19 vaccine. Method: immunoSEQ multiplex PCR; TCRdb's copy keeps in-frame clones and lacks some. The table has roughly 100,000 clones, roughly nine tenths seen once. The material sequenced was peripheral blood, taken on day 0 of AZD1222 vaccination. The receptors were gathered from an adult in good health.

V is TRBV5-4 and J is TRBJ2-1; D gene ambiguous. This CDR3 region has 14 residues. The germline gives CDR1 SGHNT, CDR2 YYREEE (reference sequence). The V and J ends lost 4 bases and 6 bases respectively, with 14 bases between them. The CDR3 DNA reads TGTGCCAGCAGCGCCCCTCCCATGGCCAATGAGCAGTTCTTC. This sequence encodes CASSAPPMANEQFF. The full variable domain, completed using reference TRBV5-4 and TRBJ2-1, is ETGVTQSPTHLIKTRGQQVTLRCSSQSGHNTVSWYQQALGQGPQFIFQYYREEENGRGNFPPRFSGLQFPNYSSELNVNALELDDSALYLCASSAPPMANEQFFGPGTRLTVL.

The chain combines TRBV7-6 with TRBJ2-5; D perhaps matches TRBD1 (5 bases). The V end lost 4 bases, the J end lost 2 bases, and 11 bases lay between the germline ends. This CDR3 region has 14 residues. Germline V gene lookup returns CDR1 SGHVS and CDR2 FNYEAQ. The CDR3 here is CASSSGIGQETQYF. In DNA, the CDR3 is TGTGCCAGCAGCTCAGGGATTGGGCAAGAGACCCAGTACTTC.

The CDR3 spells CASGSGRRATGELFF. In DNA, the CDR3 is TGTGCTAGTGGTAGCGGGAGGCGGGCCACCGGGGAGCTGTTTTTT. V and J are TRBV12-5 and TRBJ2-2, with TRBD2 matching over 9 bases. CDR1 and CDR2 from the germline V gene are LGHNT and FRNRAP. V gave up 5 bases and J gave up 4 bases; unmatched junction bases: 5. This CDR3 region has 15 residues. The full variable domain, with the rest looked up from reference TRBV12-5 and TRBJ2-2, is DARVTQTPRHKVTEMGQEVTMRCQPILGHNTVFWYRQTMMQGLELLAYFRNRAPLDDSGMPKDRFSAEMPDATLATLKIQPSEPRDSAVYFCASGSGRRATGELFFGEGSRLTVL.

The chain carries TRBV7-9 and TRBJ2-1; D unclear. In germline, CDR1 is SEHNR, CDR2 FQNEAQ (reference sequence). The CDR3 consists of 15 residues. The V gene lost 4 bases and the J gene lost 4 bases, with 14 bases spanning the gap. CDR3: CASSSTRGAYNEQFF. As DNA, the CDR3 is TGTGCCAGCAGCTCTACTCGCGGAGCTTACAATGAGCAGTTCTTC.

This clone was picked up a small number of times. In DNA form, the CDR3 reads TGTGCCAGCTCACCAGACAGGGAGCACTATGGCTACACCTTC. Translation: CASSPDREHYGYTF. V gene TRBV18 combines with J gene TRBJ1-2; TRBD1 agrees at 7 bases. Germline CDR1 KGHSH, CDR2 LQKENI. This CDR3 has 14 residues. The V gene end was trimmed by 2 bases and the J gene end by 3 bases; junction bases not matched to a gene: 3.

CDR3 in amino acids: CASSPGQTYEQYF. The CDR3 bases are TGTGCCAGCAGCCCCGGACAGACCTACGAGCAGTACTTC. The gene calls are TRBV7-9 and TRBJ2-7; D possibly corresponds to TRBD1 (6 bases). V was pared by 5 bases and J by 2 bases, with 10 bases between. The CDR3 covers 13 residues. CDR1 SEHNR and CDR2 FQNEAQ come from the germline V gene (reference sequence).

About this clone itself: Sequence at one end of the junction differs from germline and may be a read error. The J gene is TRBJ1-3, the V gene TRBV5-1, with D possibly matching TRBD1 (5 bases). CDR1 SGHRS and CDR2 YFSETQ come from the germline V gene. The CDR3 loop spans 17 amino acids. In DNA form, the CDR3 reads TGCGCCCGCAGCCGCGGGGGGAGGGGCGACTCTGGAAACACCATATATTTT. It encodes CARSRGGRGDSGNTIYF.

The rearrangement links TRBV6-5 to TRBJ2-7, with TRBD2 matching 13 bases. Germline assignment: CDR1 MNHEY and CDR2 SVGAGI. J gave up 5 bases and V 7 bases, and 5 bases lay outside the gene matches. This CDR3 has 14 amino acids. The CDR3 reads CASTRTSGSHEQYF. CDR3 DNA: TGTGCCAGCACCAGGACTAGCGGGAGCCACGAGCAGTACTTC.

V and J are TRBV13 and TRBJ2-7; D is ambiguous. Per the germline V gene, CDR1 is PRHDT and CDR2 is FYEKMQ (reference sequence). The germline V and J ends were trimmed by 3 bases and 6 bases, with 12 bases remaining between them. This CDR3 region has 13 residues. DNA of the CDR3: TGTGCCAGCAGCTTCAGGACCATACGCGAGCAGTACTTC. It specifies CASSFRTIREQYF.